This T cell receptor beta chain was captured by sequencing in a study of shared clonotypes between healthy human individuals (dated by TCRdb to 2018 to 2021). Background on the whole study: A couple of women and a few men aged 18 to 49 years were included in the cohort. For each donor, CD4 naive and CD4 memory were each given three plates, CD8 naive was given two plates, and CD8 memory was given one plate. The study deeply sequenced blood TCR repertoires of about 5 healthy adults to estimate repertoire size and the extent of clonotype sharing between individuals. To increase sequencing depth and limit assay-specific biases, TCR repertoire library preparation and sequencing were carried out by different laboratories using diverse techniques. Per donor, leukapheresis produced somewhere between about 0.9 and 9.5 billion PBMCs.

Overall study results and their limits: Sharing across a handful of donors was observed for approximately 4.6% of naive CD4, less than 4% of naive CD8, over 2% of memory CD4, and roughly 0.4% of memory CD8 clonotypes. Sampling was limited to blood, and TCR repertoires in tissue likely differ from TCR repertoires in blood. Based on pairwise subsampling, the degree of clonotype sharing among donors was expected to be affected by sequencing depth. Estimated clonotype richness was generally larger for naive than for memory subsets. Compared with non-shared clonotypes, clonotypes shared by all four sorted-subset donors had higher generation probabilities. The small number of donors limited the genetic and exposure-history diversity represented. Even with the large sequencing depth, rarefaction of the sorted-subset datasets indicated that sequencing was incomplete.

Inclusive of the bounding cysteine and phenylalanine, the CDR3 is 13 residues long. Just the 39-base CDR3 DNA is kept, in frame starting at base 1. V was cut back by 0 bases and J by 5 bases, leaving a gap of 10 bases between them. CDR1 and CDR2 (SQVTM, ANQGSEA) derive from the germline V gene. On this clone: The antigen it recognizes is unknown. Per-nucleotide qualities are absent, and no much larger clonotype sits a single base away.

Using the deep immunoSEQ assay, multiplex PCR amplified TCR CDR3 regions from genomic DNA. Extracted genomic DNA from each cell subset was distributed evenly across all wells of several immunoSEQ 96-well plates, and each plate was treated as a replicate. For sorted subsets, 150 to 250 ng of genomic DNA, equivalent to about 30,000 T cell genomes, went into each replicate PCR. Purified libraries were measured with a Qubit 3.0 fluorometer, size-checked on a Bioanalyzer 2100, and measured again with the KAPA Library Quantification kit. Every immunoSEQ 96-well plate was sequenced on a separate single-read 150-cycle Illumina NextSeq 550 flow cell. Processing in the source paper ran as follows. Because the immunoSEQ output held only junctional sequences and lacked quality scores, the filtering could not match the filtering applied to full-length reads. Sequences were annotated with PyIR, a Python wrapper for IgBLAST v1.9, using IMGT germline references to assign V/J genes and CDR3. Reads were removed for weak V/J assignments (E-value above 1e-6), missing CDR3, stop codons, out-of-frame junctions, or ambiguous translated residues. V3J clonotypes were defined by identical inferred V gene, J gene, and CDR3 amino acid sequence. To compute the percentage overlap between repertoires, the number of shared unique clonotypes was divided by the size of the smaller repertoire. Three approaches were used to assess repertoire richness: RTK rarefaction, the Chao1 estimator, and Recon v2.1 estimates of unobserved clonotypes. Generation probabilities were computed with OLGA for all TCRbeta clonotypes obtained by the gDNA method from a handful of donors. The table was pulled from immuneACCESS by TCRdb, which kept in-frame rearrangements only. Such tables lose some clones; where checked, under half of the loss comes from unresolved V genes, and the rest has no known cause. That table gives V, J and clone size, and the DNA gave D and trimming. The sample records around 1.4 million clones, 98% to 99% of which are singletons. The ten largest account for about 0.35% of the sample.

The donors were healthy, HIV-negative adults who had no recently reported acute infections or vaccinations. Every donor was a Caucasian adult living in Nashville, Tennessee, USA. CD4+ T cells were enriched by magnetic negative selection, after which naive cells were positively selected on CD45RA and the negative fraction was taken as the memory subset. After blood collection by leukapheresis, PBMCs were isolated using Ficoll-Histopaque density gradient centrifugation and then cryopreserved in the vapor phase of liquid nitrogen. Analytical flow cytometry was used to check the purity and quantity of every magnetically sorted T cell population. Genomic DNA was isolated from every sorted fraction and measured by UV absorbance on a Nanodrop 2000c.

The sequence is built from TRBV29-1 and TRBJ2-5; a tentative D match to TRBD1 spans 5 bases. Input material: naive CD4+ T cells sorted from blood. Interpreted using the paper, the cell subset or site label stands for: CD45RA+ positively selected. The receptor's source is a man between 25 and 39 years old in good health. The CDR3 protein sequence reads: CSVEDVGLETQYF. The base sequence is TGCAGCGTTGAAGATGTGGGGCTTGAGACCCAGTACTTC.